The TCR beta chain under discussion was sequenced for a study of cytomegalovirus exposure and HLA in healthy donors. Researchers ran the PCR with 60 Vbeta and 13 Jbeta primers. Data came from immunoSEQ multiplex PCR; TCRdb stores just in-frame clones and leaves some out. The sample contains approximately 170,000 clones, 65% to 85% of which appear only once. There are 10 residues in the CDR3. The germline gives CDR1 DFQATT, CDR2 SNEGSKA (reference sequence). V was shortened by 7 bases and J by 3 bases, with 7 bases between the two germline ends. The V gene is TRBV20-1, the J gene TRBJ2-7, with D hard to call. The sequenced sample consisted of PBMCs. The receptor was isolated from a woman in her fifties or sixties in good health and CMV-seropositive. This CDR3 is CSVTRYEQYF. As DNA, the CDR3 is TGCAGTGTGACTCGCTACGAGCAGTACTTC.